This TCR beta chain was recovered during a study of cytomegalovirus exposure and HLA in healthy donors (TCRdb year 2017). A note on the overall study: An earlier analysis of a few hundred of the donors reported over 250 Gb of sequence data and about 120 million unique TCR beta sequences obtained from about 200 million T cells. An early release covering roughly 600 HLA-typed donors comprised about 310 gigabases of sequencing data and around 86 million unique TCR sequences. Among the 398 genotyped donors, around 81% belonged to the genetic ancestry cluster associated with self-reported Caucasian donors. The study was designed to test whether signatures of past pathogen exposure could be identified by cataloging public T cell receptors. The T cell repertoires of some 700 subjects were profiled by immunosequencing and related to cytomegalovirus serostatus. In addition to the first cohort of approximately 650 subjects, a separate validation cohort of 130 or so different subjects was used. To predict cytomegalovirus infection status, the study combined high-throughput TCR immunosequencing, statistical association of individual TCRs with disease status, and machine learning. In a later analysis, previously published TCR beta repertoires from 550 to 750 donors were re-analyzed and high-resolution HLA genotyping was added so that TCR occurrence patterns could be studied. Rather than drawing on any new phenotypic data, the later analysis identified candidate immune exposures from TCR beta sequences and the way those sequences occurred across donors. An earlier analysis of around 580 of the donors used high-throughput TCR beta sequencing to judge whether each TCR beta V gene segment behaved as functional or pseudogenic. Donor age, sex, ethnicity and CMV serostatus were collected together with the repertoire data. A later genetic analysis used genome-wide SNP genotypes for about 60% of the roughly 670 donors, treating that subset as a discovery cohort. Every repertoire in the discovery cohort had been generated on one and the same sequencing platform. HLA typing covered class I and class II loci at four-digit resolution. The number of donors typed differed by locus, with about 629-640 for A, B, C, DRB1 and DQB1, roughly 520 for DQA1, over 600 for DPA1, and some 440 for DPB1. Roughly five DR-DQ haplotypes were handled as single units for association and clustering, since linkage in the cohort was strong. On average, around 240,000 unique TCR beta nucleotide sequences were sequenced per donor among roughly 430 genotyped donors of the cohort, with 15% to 20% of those sequences being non-productive.

Points the paper makes about the study in general: A further reported finding was that TCR beta sequences accurately predicted the HLA-A and HLA-B alleles for most subjects in the first cohort. In the study, some 160 TCR beta chains were listed as associated with cytomegalovirus. Sequencing depth was assumed to be roughly uniform across donors in the presence/absence analyses, though that assumption may not hold. A later analysis found that most CMV-associated TCR beta chains appeared HLA-restricted, with HLA associations seemingly driven largely by CMV exposure. The classifier was reported to diagnose cytomegalovirus status with high specificity and sensitivity in both the original cohort and the validation cohort. When HLA alleles, especially DR and DQ, strongly co-occurred, attributing TCR associations to individual alleles was difficult. An earlier analysis of around 600 of the donors showed that most TCR beta V segments appeared in productive rearrangements either about 87% or about 30% of the time, which broadly matched IMGT annotations. For the cohort, immune exposure information was limited to CMV serostatus. Linkage disequilibrium might explain the correlated functional status among segregating V segments, but an unknown experimental factor could not be excluded. In vitro tests confirmed that a few of the cytomegalovirus-associated TCR beta chains recognize cytomegalovirus antigens. In a later analysis, HLA-associated TCR beta chains were found to be more clonally expanded and to have lower generation probabilities than equally common non-associated chains. In a later analysis, several top co-occurrence clusters were reported to appear linked to parvovirus B19, influenza, CMV and Epstein-Barr virus. The sequencing pipeline was judged likely to have produced a cluster of highly shared sequence variants as a technical artifact. This cohort had only TCR beta chains sequenced, and the lack of alpha or paired-chain data limited which features could be detected. In a later analysis, around 17,000 TCR beta sequences were associated with specific HLA alleles at a false discovery rate of 0.05. HLA typing was unavailable for some donors at each locus, so association tests used only the typed subset. Because counts were too low, seventeen rarely observed V segments, including chromosome 9 orphons, were left out of the earlier analysis of about 500 of the donors. The authors suggested that the approach could potentially be generalized to other disease states and immunological phenotypes. Across donors, most TCR sequences were observed very rarely, whereas some public TCRs were present in many individuals. According to a later genetic analysis, donors in an Asian-associated ancestry cluster had fewer N-insertions in productive TCRs than the roughly 670-donor mean. V-gene and J-gene trimming of TCR beta chains was associated with a missense DCLRE1C variant in a later genetic analysis, and the association was replicated in an independent cohort. A later analysis found that TCR association rates varied across HLA loci, with DRB1 alleles showing the most associated TCRs and HLA-C alleles the fewest.

Regarding this clone: The antigen this receptor binds is unknown. Base qualities are not recorded, but no much larger clone differs from it by a single base.

Receptors were amplified or captured by the immunoSEQ multiplex PCR assay. The multiplex PCR relied on a mix of 60 forward primers for TCR Vbeta segments and 13 reverse primers for TCR Jbeta segments. The CDR3 region of rearranged TCR beta genes was amplified from genomic DNA with a multiplex PCR assay. On the Illumina HiSeq System, the amplified TCR beta libraries were sequenced as 87-base-pair reads. As for how the authors treated the data: A later analysis tallied roughly 76 million unique TCR beta chains across the 666 repertoires, and approximately 12 million of those chains were shared by two or more donors. Raw reads were error-corrected and collapsed into unique sequences by a nearest-neighbor algorithm in which closely related sequences were merged to remove PCR and sequencing errors. Alignment of CDR3 sequences to IMGT reference sequences was used to assign V, D and J gene segments. For a sequence to be retained, a match of at least six nucleotides was required to both a V gene segment and a J gene segment. Rearrangements were classified as productive when the CDR3 lacked stop codons and remained in frame with V and J, and all other rearrangements were classified as non-productive. Following IMGT convention, CDR3 was defined as the stretch from the second conserved V-encoded cysteine up to the conserved J-encoded phenylalanine. Sequences without an unambiguous match to a single V gene segment were excluded from the earlier analysis of over 500 of the donors. In an earlier analysis of approximately 590 of the donors, V segments were called functional above 56.7% productive rearrangements and were called segregating when the between-donor standard deviation exceeded 5%. A statistical classification framework was built to diagnose cytomegalovirus status from the catalog of TCR beta chain sequences. In a later analysis, TCR nucleotide sequences were compared against IMGT/GENE-DB human TR gene sequences so that V and J genes could be assigned. In a later analysis, CDR3 sequences and most-parsimonious VDJ recombination scenarios were assigned using the TCRdist pipeline. In a later analysis, each TCR beta chain was defined by its CDR3 amino acid sequence together with its V-gene family, and reads without a unique V-gene family were excluded. In a later analysis, around 600 highly shared, low-generation-probability nucleotide sequences were removed to address suspected cross-contamination and a sequencing artifact. For each public chain, a later analysis derived a clonal expansion index from normalized ranks of inferred template counts within each repertoire. Generation probabilities in a later analysis came from a VDJ recombination model fitted to out-of-frame rearrangements, and those results were checked against IGoR. A later analysis scored TCR-TCR, TCR-HLA and TCR-CMV co-occurrence with hypergeometric tests, applying a repertoire-size bias correction to TCR pairs. A later analysis estimated false discovery rates by permuting HLA or CMV assignments 20 times. In a later analysis, co-occurring TCRs were grouped using DBSCAN, with TCRdist sequence similarity added in when clustering inside HLA-allele-positive subsets. For co-occurrence clustering, repertoires with fewer than 30,000 or more than 120,000 public chains were excluded, along with five repertoires with anomalous nucleotide sharing. TCRdb holds this immuneACCESS table with in-frame rearrangements only. Some clones are missing; in checked studies, unresolved V genes explain under half, and the rest has no known cause. V and J calls and clone size are copied from that table; D and trimming were computed from the DNA. This sample has 210,000 or so clones in its table, and about 85% of those were observed once. The top ten clonotypes cover about 0.25% of the sample.

The cohort was made up of approximately 670 healthy bone marrow donors. At the time of sampling, every cohort member was nominally healthy, though immune exposures that went unrecorded were likely present. The donor was CMV seronegative and was included in the group of 352 seronegative cohort members. A peripheral blood sample was collected from each donor, and TCR beta sequencing was performed on peripheral blood mononuclear cells. The Qiagen DNeasy Blood Extraction Kit was used to extract genomic DNA from the blood cell samples. The material sequenced was PBMCs. This TCR derives from a girl aged 2 to 10 in good health and CMV-seronegative.

The nucleotide sequence is TGTGCCAGCTCACCGGACAGTAAGAATTCACCCCTCCACTTT. Translated, it gives CASSPDSKNSPLHF. This receptor chain uses TRBV18 and TRBJ1-6; matching of 6 bases hints at TRBD1 as the D gene. Spanning cysteine to phenylalanine, the CDR3 consists of 14 amino acids. Only the CDR3 portion is preserved as DNA: 42 bases, with reading frame beginning at the first base. V loses 3 bases, J loses 7 bases, and the germline ends lie 10 bases apart. Sequences KGHSH (CDR1) and LQKENI (CDR2) are obtained from the germline V gene.